The clone carrying this T cell receptor (beta chain) was recorded only once. What it binds is not known. This sample is drawn from a study of shared clonotypes between healthy human individuals. General study findings and limits: Only blood underwent sampling, and tissue repertoires likely differ.

Sequencing used immunoSEQ multiplex PCR; TCRdb keeps in-frame clones, though not all of them. The sample has hundreds of thousands of clones, around 92% seen once. The naive CD8 fraction comprised CD45RO-negative cells positively selected for CCR7 and excluded terminally differentiated effector memory CD45RA+ cells. Among the donors, all were Caucasian adults who lived in Nashville, Tennessee. Germline CDR1 and CDR2: SGDLS and YYNGEE. With V trimmed by 4 bases and J by 2 bases, 6 bases remained unmatched. This CDR3 has 15 residues. This clonotype was obtained from a man aged 30-40 years in good health. The material sequenced was naive CD8+ T cells sorted from blood. This rearrangement joins TRBV9 to TRBJ2-3, with 8 positions matching TRBD2. CDR3 coding DNA: TGTGCCAGCAGCAGACTAGCGTTGAACACAGATACGCAGTATTTT. Protein product: CASSRLALNTDTQYF.